The 5 T cell receptor beta chains given below trace back to one sample, sequenced in a study of cytomegalovirus exposure and HLA in healthy donors. The PCR contained 60 Vbeta and 13 Jbeta primers. TCRdb's copy holds only in-frame clones and misses some; the assay was immunoSEQ multiplex PCR. Its table records around 140,000 clones. The sample consisted of PBMCs. These receptors were collected from a male donor in good health and CMV-seronegative.

This chain joins TRBV7-3 and TRBJ1-2; the D gene is possibly TRBD1 (5 bases). V lost 5 bases to trimming and J lost 4 bases, with 14 bases between them. CDR3 size: 14 residues. Germline CDR1 and CDR2: SGHTA and FQGTGA. CDR3 residues: CASSLTGGAYGYTF. The CDR3 DNA is TGTGCCAGCAGCCTTACCGGGGGAGCCTATGGCTACACCTTC.

CDR3 region: CASRDSANTGELFF. The CDR3 DNA reads TGTGCCAGCAGAGACTCCGCGAACACCGGGGAGCTGTTTTTT. The chain combines TRBV28 with TRBJ2-2; D is unresolved. V was clipped by 6 bases and J by 0 bases, with 8 bases between them. Per the germline V gene, CDR1 is MDHEN and CDR2 is SYDVKM. The length of the CDR3 is 14 residues.

V is TRBV5-6 and J is TRBJ1-5; 7 positions match TRBD1. Looked up from germline, CDR1 is SGHDT and CDR2 is YYEEEE. Trimming cost V 0 bases and J 4 bases; bases outside gene matches: 7. The length of the CDR3 is 16 residues. This chain's CDR3 is CASSLGEGGRNQPQHF. CDR3 coding DNA: TGTGCCAGCAGCTTGGGGGAAGGGGGCAGGAATCAGCCCCAGCATTTT.

V is TRBV5-6 and J is TRBJ2-2, with D possibly TRBD2 on 6 matching bases. The CDR3 loop spans 16 amino acids. V shed 4 bases and J shed 0 bases, with 13 bases lying between them. Germline values: CDR1 SGHDT, CDR2 YYEEEE. The CDR3 DNA is TGTGCCAGCAGCCTGAGGGGAGGACCGAACACCGGGGAGCTGTTTTTT. Translating gives CASSLRGGPNTGELFF. The variable domain in full, completed from reference TRBV5-6 and TRBJ2-2, reads DAGVTQSPTHLIKTRGQQVTLRCSPKSGHDTVSWYQQALGQGPQFIFQYYEEEERQRGNFPDRFSGHQFPNYSSELNVNALLLGDSALYLCASSLRGGPNTGELFFGEGSRLTVL.

The V and J genes are TRBV5-1 and TRBJ2-7, with 8 nucleotides matching TRBD2. Germline V gene sequence: CDR1 SGHRS, CDR2 YFSETQ. After removal of 5 bases from V and 2 bases from J, the junction contained 3 bases not matched to a gene. The CDR3 covers 13 residues. CDR3 coding DNA: TGCGCCAGCAGTGCGGGAGGTGCCTACGAGCAGTACTTC. Translated: CASSAGGAYEQYF.